This TCR beta chain was sequenced for a study of regulatory T cells in long-lasting Graves disease. A single count supports this clonotype. V shed 4 bases and J shed 1 base, with 13 bases lying between them. Per the germline V gene, CDR1 is MGHRA and CDR2 is YSYEKL. CDR3 length equals 15 residues. Arm-PCR with iRepertoire HTBI primers amplified the CDR3 regions for these TCR beta libraries. In the original processing: Across the samples, identification revealed some 59 TRBV and about 13 TRBJ segments. TCRdb used MiXCR to reprocess the multiplex PCR reads, holding one entry per CDR3 protein. These V and J calls derive from TCRdb rather than the authors' analysis. Among about 460,000 distinct CDR3 sequences listed, 22% were seen once. The time point is: persistent/refractory GD, antithyroid drugs over 5 years with positive TRAb. The TCR library was prepared using RNA isolated from PBMCs.

The sequenced sample was peripheral blood mononuclear cells (PBMCs), obtained when the disease was refractory, from a patient treated with antithyroid drugs. The TCR comes from a female donor with Graves disease. The V gene is TRBV4-1, the J gene TRBJ1-1; D possibly corresponds to TRBD1 (6 bases). This CDR3 is CASSRPTGKNTEAFF. CDR3 nucleotide sequence: TGCGCCAGCAGCCGACCCACAGGGAAGAACACTGAAGCTTTCTTT.